This T cell receptor (beta chain) came from a study of CD8 T cells in Susac syndrome. cDNA came from about 0.5 to 1 ug RNA primed by random hexamers. A single record per CDR3 protein comes from TCRdb applying MiXCR to the immunoSEQ multiplex PCR reads. Found here are 69,000 or so distinct CDR3 sequences, approximately 96% of them singletons; the top ten hold under 0.6%. Treatment-naive patients with stable or active relapsing-remitting disease served as multiple sclerosis controls. The CD8+ and CD4+ T cells were isolated magnetically using a negative isolation approach, whereas the TEMRA cells were enriched by FACS. Study outcomes and limitations: The study's TCR sequencing and HLA analysis covered a relatively small number of individuals, and the study acknowledged this.

As to this clonotype: The antigen is undetermined.

The sample was CD8+ T cells from PBMCs. The origin of this receptor is a human donor with multiple sclerosis.

CDR3 sequence reads: CASSTTGAQPQHF. The DNA of the CDR3 is TGTGCCAGCAGCACAACAGGGGCTCAGCCCCAGCATTTT. The chain employs TRBV5-6 and TRBJ1-5, with TRBD1 matching 7 bases. Germline CDR1 is SGHDT and CDR2 is YYEEEE. With V trimmed by 4 bases and J by 6 bases, 4 bases remained unmatched. This CDR3 is built from 13 residues.